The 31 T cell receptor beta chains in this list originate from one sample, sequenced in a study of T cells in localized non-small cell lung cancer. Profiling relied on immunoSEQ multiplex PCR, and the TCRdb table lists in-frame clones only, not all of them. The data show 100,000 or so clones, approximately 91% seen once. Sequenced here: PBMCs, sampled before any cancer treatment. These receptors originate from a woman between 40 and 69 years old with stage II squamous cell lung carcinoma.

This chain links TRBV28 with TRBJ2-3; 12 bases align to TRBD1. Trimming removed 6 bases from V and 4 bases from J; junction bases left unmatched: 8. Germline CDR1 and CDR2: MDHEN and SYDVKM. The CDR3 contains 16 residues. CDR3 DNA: TGTGCCAGCAGACGGGACAGGGGGCTGACTGCAGATACGCAGTATTTT. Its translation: CASRRDRGLTADTQYF.

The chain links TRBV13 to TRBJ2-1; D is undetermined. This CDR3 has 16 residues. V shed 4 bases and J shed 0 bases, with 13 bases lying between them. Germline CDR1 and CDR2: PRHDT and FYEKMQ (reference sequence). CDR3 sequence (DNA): TGTGCCAGCAGCTCGTCGACATTGGGCTCCTACAATGAGCAGTTCTTC. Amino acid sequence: CASSSSTLGSYNEQFF.

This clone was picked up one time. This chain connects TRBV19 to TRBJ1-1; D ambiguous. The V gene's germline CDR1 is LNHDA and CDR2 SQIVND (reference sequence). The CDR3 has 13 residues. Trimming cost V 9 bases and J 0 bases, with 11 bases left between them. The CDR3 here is CASSRKMNTEAFF. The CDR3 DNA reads TGTGCCAGCTCCAGGAAAATGAACACTGAAGCTTTCTTT.

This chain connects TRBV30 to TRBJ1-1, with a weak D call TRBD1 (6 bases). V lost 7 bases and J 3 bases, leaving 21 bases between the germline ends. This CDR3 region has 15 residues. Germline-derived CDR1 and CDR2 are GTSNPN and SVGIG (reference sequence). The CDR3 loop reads CASAALGGWDTEAFF. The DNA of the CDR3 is TGTGCCTCCGCTGCCTTGGGGGGCTGGGACACTGAAGCTTTCTTT.

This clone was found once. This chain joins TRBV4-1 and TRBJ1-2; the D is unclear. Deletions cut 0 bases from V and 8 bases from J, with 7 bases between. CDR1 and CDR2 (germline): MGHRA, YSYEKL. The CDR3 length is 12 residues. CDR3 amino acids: CASSQEPEGYTF. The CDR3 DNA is TGCGCCAGCAGCCAAGAGCCTGAAGGCTACACCTTC.

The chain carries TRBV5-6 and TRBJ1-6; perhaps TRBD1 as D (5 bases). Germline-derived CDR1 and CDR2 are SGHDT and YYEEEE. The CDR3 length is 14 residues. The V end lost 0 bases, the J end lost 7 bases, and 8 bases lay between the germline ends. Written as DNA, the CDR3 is TGTGCCAGCAGCTTGGCAGGGCGGAATTCACCCCTCCACTTT. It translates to CASSLAGRNSPLHF.

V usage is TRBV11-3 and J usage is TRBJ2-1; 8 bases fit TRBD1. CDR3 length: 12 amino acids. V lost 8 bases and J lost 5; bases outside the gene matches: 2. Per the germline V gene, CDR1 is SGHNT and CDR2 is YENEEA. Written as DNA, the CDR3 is TGTGCCAGCGGGGACAGGAACAATGAGCAGTTCTTC. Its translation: CASGDRNNEQFF.

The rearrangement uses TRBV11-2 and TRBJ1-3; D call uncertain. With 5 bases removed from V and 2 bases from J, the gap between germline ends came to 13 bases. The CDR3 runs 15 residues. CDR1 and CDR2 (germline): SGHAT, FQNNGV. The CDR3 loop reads CASSPTRTAGNTIYF. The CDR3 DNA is TGTGCCAGCAGCCCCACCCGGACGGCTGGAAACACCATATATTTT.

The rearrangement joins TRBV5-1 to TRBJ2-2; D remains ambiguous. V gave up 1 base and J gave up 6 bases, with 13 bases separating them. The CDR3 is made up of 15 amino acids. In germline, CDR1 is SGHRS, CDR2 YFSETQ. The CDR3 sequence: CASSLSLTVPGELFF. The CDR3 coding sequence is TGCGCCAGCAGCTTGTCGTTAACAGTGCCCGGGGAGCTGTTTTTT.

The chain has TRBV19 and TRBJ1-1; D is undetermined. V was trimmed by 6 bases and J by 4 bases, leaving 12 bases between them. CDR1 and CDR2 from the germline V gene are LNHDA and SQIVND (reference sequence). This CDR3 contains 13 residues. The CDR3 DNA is TGTGCCAGTAGGAGGGAGGCTTTCACTGAAGCTTTCTTT. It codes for CASRREAFTEAFF.

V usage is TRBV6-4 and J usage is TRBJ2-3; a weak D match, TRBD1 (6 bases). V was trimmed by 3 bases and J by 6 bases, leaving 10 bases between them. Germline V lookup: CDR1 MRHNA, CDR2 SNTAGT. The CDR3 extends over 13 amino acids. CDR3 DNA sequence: TGTGCCAGCAGTGAGGGGGCGGCGGATACGCAGTATTTT. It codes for CASSEGAADTQYF.

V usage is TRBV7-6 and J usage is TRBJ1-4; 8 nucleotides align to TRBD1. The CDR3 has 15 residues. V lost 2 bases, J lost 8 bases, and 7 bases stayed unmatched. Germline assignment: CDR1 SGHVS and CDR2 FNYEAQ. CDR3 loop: CASSLLPGQGEKLFF. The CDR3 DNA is TGTGCCAGCAGCTTACTCCCCGGACAGGGAGAAAAACTGTTTTTT.

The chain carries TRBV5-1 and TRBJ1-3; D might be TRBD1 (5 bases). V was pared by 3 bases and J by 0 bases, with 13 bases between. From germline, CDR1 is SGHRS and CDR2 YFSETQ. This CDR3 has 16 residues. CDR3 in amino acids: CASSSLMGDSGNTIYF. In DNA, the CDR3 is TGCGCCAGCAGCTCATTGATGGGGGACTCTGGAAACACCATATATTTT.

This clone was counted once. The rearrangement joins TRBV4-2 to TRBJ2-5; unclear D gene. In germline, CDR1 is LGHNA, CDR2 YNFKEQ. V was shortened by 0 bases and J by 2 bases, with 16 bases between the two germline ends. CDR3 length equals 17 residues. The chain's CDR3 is CASSQDGARPEQETQYF. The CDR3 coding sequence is TGTGCCAGCAGCCAAGATGGAGCCAGACCCGAACAAGAGACCCAGTACTTC.

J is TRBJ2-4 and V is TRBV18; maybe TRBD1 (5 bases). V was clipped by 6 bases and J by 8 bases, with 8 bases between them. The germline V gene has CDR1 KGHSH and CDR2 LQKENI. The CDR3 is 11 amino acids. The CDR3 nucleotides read TGTGCCAGCTCTCAACAGGACATTCAGTACTTC. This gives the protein CASSQQDIQYF.

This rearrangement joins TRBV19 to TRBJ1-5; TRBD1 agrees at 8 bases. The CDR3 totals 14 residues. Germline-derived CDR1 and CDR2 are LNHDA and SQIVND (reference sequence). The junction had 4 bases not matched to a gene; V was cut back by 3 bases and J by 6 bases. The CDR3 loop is CASSIGQGAQPQHF. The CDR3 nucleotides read TGTGCCAGTAGTATTGGTCAGGGGGCTCAGCCCCAGCATTTT.

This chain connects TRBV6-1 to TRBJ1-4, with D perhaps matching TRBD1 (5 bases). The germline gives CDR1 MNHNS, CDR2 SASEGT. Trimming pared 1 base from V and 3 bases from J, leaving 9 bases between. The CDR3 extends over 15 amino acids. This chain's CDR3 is CASSEGRGPNEKLFF. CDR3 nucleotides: TGTGCCAGCAGTGAAGGGAGGGGACCTAATGAAAAACTGTTTTTT.

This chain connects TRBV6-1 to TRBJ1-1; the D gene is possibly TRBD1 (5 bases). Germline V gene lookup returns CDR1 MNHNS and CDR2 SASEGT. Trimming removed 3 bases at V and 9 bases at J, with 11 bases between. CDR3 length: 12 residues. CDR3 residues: CASSEFGAQAFF. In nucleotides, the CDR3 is TGTGCCAGCAGTGAGTTCGGGGCCCAAGCTTTCTTT.

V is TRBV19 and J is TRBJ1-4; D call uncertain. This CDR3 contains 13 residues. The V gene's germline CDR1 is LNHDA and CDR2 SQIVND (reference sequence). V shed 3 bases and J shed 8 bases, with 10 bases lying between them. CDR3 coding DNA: TGTGCCAGTAGTATCGCGCCACAAGAAAAACTGTTTTTT. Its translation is CASSIAPQEKLFF.

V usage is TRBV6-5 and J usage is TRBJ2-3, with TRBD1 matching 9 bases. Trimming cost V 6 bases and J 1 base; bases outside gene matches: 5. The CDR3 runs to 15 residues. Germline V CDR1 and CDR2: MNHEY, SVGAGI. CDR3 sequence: CASRSRDRGTDTQYF. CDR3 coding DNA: TGTGCCAGCAGGTCCCGGGACAGGGGCACAGATACGCAGTATTTT.

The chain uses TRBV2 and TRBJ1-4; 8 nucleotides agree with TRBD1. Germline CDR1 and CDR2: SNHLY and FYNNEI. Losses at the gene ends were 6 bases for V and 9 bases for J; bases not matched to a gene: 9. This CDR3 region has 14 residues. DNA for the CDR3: TGTGCCAGCAGAAGAGGGCAGGGGGCACAAAAACTGTTTTTT. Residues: CASRRGQGAQKLFF.

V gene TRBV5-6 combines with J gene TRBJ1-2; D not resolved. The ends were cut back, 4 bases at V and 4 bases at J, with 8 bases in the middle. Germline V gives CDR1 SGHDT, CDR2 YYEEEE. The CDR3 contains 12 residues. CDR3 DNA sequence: TGTGCCAGCAGCCAAGAGGGCTATGGCTACACCTTC. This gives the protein CASSQEGYGYTF. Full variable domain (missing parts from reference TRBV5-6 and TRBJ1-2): DAGVTQSPTHLIKTRGQQVTLRCSPKSGHDTVSWYQQALGQGPQFIFQYYEEEERQRGNFPDRFSGHQFPNYSSELNVNALLLGDSALYLCASSQEGYGYTFGSGTRLTVV.

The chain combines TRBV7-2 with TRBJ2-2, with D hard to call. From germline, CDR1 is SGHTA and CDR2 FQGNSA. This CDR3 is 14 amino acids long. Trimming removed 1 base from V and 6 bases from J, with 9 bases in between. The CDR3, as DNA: TGTGCCAGCAGCTTAGATCAGGTGGCCGGGGAGCTGTTTTTT. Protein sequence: CASSLDQVAGELFF.

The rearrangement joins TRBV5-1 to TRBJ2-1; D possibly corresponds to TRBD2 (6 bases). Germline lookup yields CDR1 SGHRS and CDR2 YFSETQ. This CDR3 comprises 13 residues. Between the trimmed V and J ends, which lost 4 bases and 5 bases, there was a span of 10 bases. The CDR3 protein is CASSGGLNNEQFF. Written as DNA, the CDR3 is TGCGCCAGCAGCGGGGGGTTGAACAATGAGCAGTTCTTC.

The CDR3 DNA reads TGTGCCAGCAGCTTAATGGACCGAAACACCGGGGAGCTGTTTTTT. This codes for CASSLMDRNTGELFF. The chain recombines TRBV5-4 with TRBJ2-2, with D hard to call. The V end was cut by 2 bases, the J end by 2 bases, with 10 bases between. Germline CDR1 and CDR2: SGHNT and YYREEE (reference sequence). This CDR3 contains 15 residues.

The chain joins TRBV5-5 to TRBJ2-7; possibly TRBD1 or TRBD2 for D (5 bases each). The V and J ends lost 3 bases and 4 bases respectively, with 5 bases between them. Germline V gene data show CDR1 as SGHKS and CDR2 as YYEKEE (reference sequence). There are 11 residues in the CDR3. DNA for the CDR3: TGTGCCAGCAGCTGGGGGTACGAGCAGTACTTC. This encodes CASSWGYEQYF.

The CDR3 DNA follows: TGTGCCAGCGGAGACAGGGTGGGGACTGGGGCCAACGTCCTGACTTTC. Its translation: CASGDRVGTGANVLTF. The rearrangement joins TRBV6-4 to TRBJ2-6; 7 bases are shared with TRBD1. V trimming: 8 bases; J trimming: 2 bases; junction bases outside the gene matches: 9. CDR1 MRHNA and CDR2 SNTAGT come from the germline V gene. CDR3 length: 16 amino acids.

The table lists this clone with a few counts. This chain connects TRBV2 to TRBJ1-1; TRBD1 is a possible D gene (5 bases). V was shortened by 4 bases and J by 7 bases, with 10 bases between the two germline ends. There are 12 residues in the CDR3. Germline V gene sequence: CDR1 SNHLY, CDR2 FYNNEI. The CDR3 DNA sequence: TGTGCCAGCAGTGTTCGGGGCAGTGAAGCTTTCTTT. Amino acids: CASSVRGSEAFF.

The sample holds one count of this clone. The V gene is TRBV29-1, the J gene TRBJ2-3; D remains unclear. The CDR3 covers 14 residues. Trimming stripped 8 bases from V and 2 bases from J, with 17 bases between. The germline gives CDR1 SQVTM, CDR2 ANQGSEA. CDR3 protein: CSSEIGPITDTQYF. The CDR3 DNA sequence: TGCAGCTCCGAAATCGGACCGATCACAGATACGCAGTATTTT.

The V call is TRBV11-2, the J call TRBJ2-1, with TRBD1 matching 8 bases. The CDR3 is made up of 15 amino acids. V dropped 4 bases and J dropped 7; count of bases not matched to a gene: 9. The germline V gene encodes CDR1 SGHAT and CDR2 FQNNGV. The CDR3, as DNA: TGTGCCAGCAGCTCGCTTAGGACAGGGAGAAATGAGCAGTTCTTC. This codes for CASSSLRTGRNEQFF.

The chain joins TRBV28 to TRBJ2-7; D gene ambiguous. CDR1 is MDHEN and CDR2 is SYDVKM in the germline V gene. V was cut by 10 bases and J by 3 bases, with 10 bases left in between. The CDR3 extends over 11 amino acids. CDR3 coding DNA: TGTGCCACCGGGTTGGTCTACGAGCAGTACTTC. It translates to CATGLVYEQYF.